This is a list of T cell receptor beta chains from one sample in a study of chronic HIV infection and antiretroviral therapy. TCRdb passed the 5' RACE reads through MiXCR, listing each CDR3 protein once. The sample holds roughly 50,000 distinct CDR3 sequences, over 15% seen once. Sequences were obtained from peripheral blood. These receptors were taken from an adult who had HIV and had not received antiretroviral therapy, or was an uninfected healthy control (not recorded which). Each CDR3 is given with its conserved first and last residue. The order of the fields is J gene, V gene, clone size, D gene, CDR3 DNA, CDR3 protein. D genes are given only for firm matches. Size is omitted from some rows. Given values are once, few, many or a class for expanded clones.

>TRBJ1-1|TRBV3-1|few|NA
TGTGCCAGCAGCCACACGATGGGGCTCACTGAAGCTTTCTTT
CASSHTMGLTEAFF
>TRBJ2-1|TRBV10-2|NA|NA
TGCGCCAGCAGTGAAGGGAGCAGCTCCTACAATGAGCAGTTCTTC
CASSEGSSSYNEQFF
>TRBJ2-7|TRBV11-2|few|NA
TGTGCCAGCAGCCTGAACCGGGACGTCAGCTACGAGCAGTACTTC
CASSLNRDVSYEQYF
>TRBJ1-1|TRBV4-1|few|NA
TGCGCCAGCAGCCAATCGGGCAGAACTGAAGCTTTCTTT
CASSQSGRTEAFF
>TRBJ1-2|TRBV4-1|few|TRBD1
TGCGCCAGCAGCCAGACAGGGGGAACCCCTGGCTACACCTTC
CASSQTGGTPGYTF
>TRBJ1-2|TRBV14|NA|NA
TGTGCCAGCAGCGAAGGGCCCCCGGTCTACTATGGCTACACCTTC
CASSEGPPVYYGYTF
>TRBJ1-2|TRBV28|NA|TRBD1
TGTGCCAGCAGTGTGGTAAACAGGGGAGACGGCTACACCTTC
CASSVVNRGDGYTF
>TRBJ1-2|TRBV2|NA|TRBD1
TGTGCCAGCAGTGAAGCCAGGGGGGCGGCGAACTATGGCTACACCTTC
CASSEARGAANYGYTF
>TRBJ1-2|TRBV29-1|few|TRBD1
TGCAGCGTTGATAAGGGACAGACTGCTAACTATGGCTACACCTTC
CSVDKGQTANYGYTF
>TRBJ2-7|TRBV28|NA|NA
TGTGCCAGCAGGTCAGGTACCCTCGAGCAGTACTTC
CASRSGTLEQYF
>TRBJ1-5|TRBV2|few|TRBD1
TGTGCCAGCAGTGAAGCGCTGGGGACAGGGTGGGGGAATCAGCCCCAGCATTTT
CASSEALGTGWGNQPQHF
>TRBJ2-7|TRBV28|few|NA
TGTGCCAGCAGTCCGACCCCCTTTTTACCCCGCTCGGACGAGCAGTACTTC
CASSPTPFLPRSDEQYF
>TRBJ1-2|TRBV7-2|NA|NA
TGTGCCAGCAGCTTAGAAACAGGGCTCTATGGCTACACCTTC
CASSLETGLYGYTF
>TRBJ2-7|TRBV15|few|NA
TGTGCCACCAGCAGAGACAGGAGCTCTCAGGGGTACGAGCAGTACTTC
CATSRDRSSQGYEQYF
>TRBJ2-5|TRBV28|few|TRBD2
TGTGCCAGCAGTTTAAAAGCGGGAGGCGACCAAGAGACCCAGTACTTC
CASSLKAGGDQETQYF
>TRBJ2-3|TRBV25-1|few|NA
TGTGCCAGCAGTGATCTGAGGCCAGATACGCAGTATTTT
CASSDLRPDTQYF
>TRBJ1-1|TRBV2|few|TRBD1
TGTGCCAGCAGGGACAGGGGGGACACTGAAGCTTTCTTT
CASRDRGDTEAFF
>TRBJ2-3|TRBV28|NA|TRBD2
TGTGCCAGCAGTCCACCGCTGGCGGGAGTCACAGATACGCAGTATTTT
CASSPPLAGVTDTQYF
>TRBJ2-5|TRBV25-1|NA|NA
TGTGCCAGCAGTGATTGGGCAGGGAAACGAGAGACCCAGTACTTC
CASSDWAGKRETQYF
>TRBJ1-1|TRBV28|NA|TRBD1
TGTGCCAGCAGTGAGGCAGGGGGTAAAGACACTGAAGCTTTCTTT
CASSEAGGKDTEAFF
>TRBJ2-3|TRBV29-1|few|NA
TGCAGCGTTGAGGCAGGGGCTGGCACAGATACGCAGTATTTT
CSVEAGAGTDTQYF
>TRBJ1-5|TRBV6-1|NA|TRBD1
TGTGCCAGCAGGGTTGGGACAGGGGGCAATCAGCCCCAGCATTTT
CASRVGTGGNQPQHF
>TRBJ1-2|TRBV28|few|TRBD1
TGTGCCAGCAGTTCCGGACAGGGGGCGCGAGGCTACACCTTC
CASSSGQGARGYTF
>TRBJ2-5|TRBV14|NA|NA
TGTGCCAGCAGAAGGCGGCAAGAGACCCAGTACTTC
CASRRRQETQYF
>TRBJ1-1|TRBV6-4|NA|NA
TGTGCCAGCAGTTCCGAACTCGGCACTGAAGCTTTCTTT
CASSSELGTEAFF
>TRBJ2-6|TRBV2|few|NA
TGTGCCAGCAGTAGTGGGTCTGGGGCCAACGTCCTGACTTTC
CASSSGSGANVLTF
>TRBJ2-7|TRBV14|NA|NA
TGTGCCAGCAGCCGCGGGGGACAGGCCTACGAGCAGTACTTC
CASSRGGQAYEQYF
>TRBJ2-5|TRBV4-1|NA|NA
TGCGCCAGCAGCCAACCAACGGGCAGAGGGGCCGAGACCCAGTACTTC
CASSQPTGRGAETQYF
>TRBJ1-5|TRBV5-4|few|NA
TGTGCCAGCAGCATTGACGGAACTTTGGCGCCCCAGCATTTT
CASSIDGTLAPQHF